The 27 T cell receptor beta chains below come from one sample, sequenced in a study of blood T cell repertoires in COVID-19. The assay was immunoSEQ multiplex PCR, and TCRdb's table has in-frame clones only and misses some. The data show about 140,000 clones, 80% to 85% seen once. Sequenced sample: PBMCs or T cells enriched from blood (not recorded which). The receptors originated from a man in his forties with acute COVID-19.

The chain carries TRBV19 and TRBJ2-3; 8 bases align to TRBD1. The CDR3 is made up of 16 amino acids. J gave up 1 base and V 5 bases, and 8 bases lay outside the gene matches. Germline CDR1 reads LNHDA; CDR2 reads SQIVND (reference sequence). The CDR3 DNA sequence: TGTGCCAGTAGTCCAAATCAGGGGGCAGGCACAGATACGCAGTATTTT. Residues: CASSPNQGAGTDTQYF.

This clone appeared a single time. The genes are TRBV6-1 and TRBJ1-4, with D perhaps TRBD1 (6 bases). Germline CDR1 reads MNHNS; CDR2 reads SASEGT. The CDR3 has 15 amino acids. V was shortened by 0 bases and J by 6 bases, with 11 bases between the two germline ends. CDR3 DNA: TGTGCCAGCAGTGAAGCTGGGACAAGTTATGAAAAACTGTTTTTT. Encoded protein: CASSEAGTSYEKLFF.

The chain recombines TRBV5-5 with TRBJ2-7; 8 bases align to TRBD1. The CDR3 covers 14 residues. Germline-derived CDR1 and CDR2 are SGHKS and YYEKEE (reference sequence). V trimming: 4 bases; J trimming: 2 bases; junction bases outside the gene matches: 5. The CDR3 DNA sequence: TGTGCCAGCAGCATGGGACAGGTGGCCTACGAGCAGTACTTC. Translating gives CASSMGQVAYEQYF.

V gene TRBV11-2 combines with J gene TRBJ2-1; 13 bases are a match to TRBD2. This CDR3 has 15 residues. From germline, CDR1 is SGHAT and CDR2 FQNNGV. The trim removed 5 bases at V and 12 bases at J, leaving 10 bases unmatched. CDR3 amino acids: CASSRTSGGRTVQFF. CDR3 nucleotide sequence: TGTGCCAGCAGCAGGACTAGCGGGGGCCGAACTGTGCAGTTCTTC.

This clone has more than one count but fewer than ten. V gene TRBV28 combines with J gene TRBJ2-7; 7 nucleotides line up with TRBD1. V shed 7 bases, J shed 6 bases, and the junction held 6 bases outside the gene matches. The CDR3 has 12 residues. Germline values: CDR1 MDHEN, CDR2 SYDVKM. The CDR3 nucleotides are TGTGCCAGCACCCGAGACAGGGCCGAGCAGTACTTC. This encodes CASTRDRAEQYF. The variable domain in full, completed from reference TRBV28 and TRBJ2-7, reads DVKVTQSSRYLVKRTGEKVFLECVQDMDHENMFWYRQDPGLGLRLIYFSYDVKMKEKGDIPEGYSVSREKKERFSLILESASTNQTSMYLCASTRDRAEQYFGPGTRLTVT.

V usage is TRBV5-1 and J usage is TRBJ1-6; perhaps TRBD1 as D (6 bases). This CDR3 region has 14 residues. Germline V gene data show CDR1 as SGHRS and CDR2 as YFSETQ. Trimming took off 4 bases at V and 7 bases at J, with 12 bases between the two ends. Here the CDR3 DNA reads TGCGCCAGCAGCGTGGACAGTCTAAATTCACCCCTCCACTTT. Encoded protein: CASSVDSLNSPLHF.

The chain links TRBV3-1 (or the pseudogene TRBV3-2) to TRBJ2-2, with D possibly being TRBD2 (6 bases). The CDR3 totals 17 residues. CDR1 and CDR2 (germline): LGHDT, YNNKEL (reference sequence). V lost 4 bases and J 0 bases, leaving 15 bases between the germline ends. The DNA for the CDR3 is TGTGCCAGCAGCCGCCGCCTAGCGATAACGAACACCGGGGAGCTGTTTTTT. Its protein product is CASSRRLAITNTGELFF.

This clone appeared a few times. J is TRBJ2-7 and V is TRBV10-1; 8 bases match TRBD1. The V gene end was trimmed by 0 bases and the J gene end by 2 bases; junction bases not matched to a gene: 0. The CDR3 is made up of 14 amino acids. The germline V gene has CDR1 WNHNN and CDR2 SYGVQD (reference sequence). The DNA for the CDR3 is TGCGCCAGCAGTGAGTCGACAGGGGCCTACGAGCAGTACTTC. Its protein product is CASSESTGAYEQYF.

In this sample, this clone turned up once. The chain combines TRBV6-5 with TRBJ1-2; D is perhaps TRBD1 (6 bases). Trimming removed 2 bases at V and 4 bases at J, with 14 bases between. This CDR3 is built from 15 residues. Germline V gene sequence: CDR1 MNHEY, CDR2 SVGAGI. The DNA for the CDR3 is TGTGCCAGCAGTTACCTCCGGACAGCTGGCTATGGCTACACCTTC. It translates to CASSYLRTAGYGYTF.

This chain uses TRBV5-1 with TRBJ2-1, with 11 bases fitting TRBD2. This CDR3 is 17 amino acids long. Trimming took 1 base from V and 7 from J; bases not matched to a gene: 10. Germline CDR1 SGHRS, CDR2 YFSETQ. CDR3 nucleotides: TGCGCCAGCAGCTTGACGGGACTAGCGGCCGGCGGGAATGAGCAGTTCTTC. This translates into CASSLTGLAAGGNEQFF.

V usage is TRBV25-1 and J usage is TRBJ2-2; D remains ambiguous. The V gene's germline CDR1 is MGHDK and CDR2 SYGVNS. CDR3 length: 13 amino acids. The V and J ends lost 7 bases and 6 bases respectively, with 12 bases between them. The CDR3 bases are TGTGCCAGCACCCCGGGTTGGGCCGGGGAGCTGTTTTTT. Translated: CASTPGWAGELFF.

J is TRBJ1-2 and V is TRBV7-2; no clear D. The germline CDR1 and CDR2 sequences are SGHTA and FQGNSA. The CDR3 length is 17 residues. V was shortened by 4 bases and J by 2 bases, with 20 bases between the two germline ends. For the CDR3, the DNA is TGTGCCAGCAGCTCGAAACCCCGTGGGCTTTCCAACTATGGCTACACCTTC. It encodes CASSSKPRGLSNYGYTF.

This chain links TRBV5-5 with TRBJ2-7; 9 bases line up with TRBD2. Trimming cost V 0 bases and J 4 bases; bases outside gene matches: 8. The CDR3 extends over 16 amino acids. The V gene's germline CDR1 is SGHKS and CDR2 YYEKEE (reference sequence). CDR3 sequence (DNA): TGTGCCAGCAGCTTGGCTCGGACTAGCGTGGGGTACGAGCAGTACTTC. Translated: CASSLARTSVGYEQYF.

The chain employs TRBV18 and TRBJ2-5, with 9 bases matching TRBD2. The CDR3 has 13 amino acids. V was clipped by 8 bases and J by 0 bases; unmatched bases: 1. Germline V gene sequence: CDR1 KGHSH, CDR2 LQKENI. The DNA of the CDR3 is TGTGCCAGCCGGACTAGCGACCAAGAGACCCAGTACTTC. It is translated as CASRTSDQETQYF.

The count of this clone is one. V usage is TRBV19 and J usage is TRBJ1-3, with D possibly TRBD1 on 6 matching bases. CDR3 length: 19 amino acids. Trimming took off 3 bases at V and 3 bases at J, with 24 bases between the two ends. The germline CDR1 and CDR2 sequences are LNHDA and SQIVND (reference sequence). The CDR3 sequence is CASSMFRTAILSVGNTIYF. CDR3 DNA sequence: TGTGCCAGTAGTATGTTCCGGACAGCTATTCTTTCGGTTGGAAACACCATATATTTT.

The genes are TRBV7-2 and TRBJ2-7; TRBD2 agrees at 7 bases. V lost 2 bases to trimming and J lost 7 bases; unmatched junction nucleotides: 8. Germline values: CDR1 SGHTA, CDR2 FQGNSA. This CDR3 is 14 amino acids long. The CDR3 is CASSLRAGRVEQYF. DNA for the CDR3: TGTGCCAGCAGCTTAAGAGCGGGGCGGGTGGAGCAGTACTTC.

V and J are TRBV7-7 and TRBJ2-2; 8 bases are a match to TRBD2. This CDR3 has 14 residues. Looked up from germline, CDR1 is SSHAT and CDR2 is FNYEAQ (reference sequence). V dropped 5 bases and J dropped 7; count of bases not matched to a gene: 6. Here the CDR3 reads CASSAGLAGGELFF. CDR3 nucleotide sequence: TGTGCCAGCAGCGCCGGACTAGCTGGCGGGGAGCTGTTTTTT.

This chain links TRBV27 with TRBJ2-6, with a tentative D call TRBD1 (5 bases). The CDR3 length is 15 residues. Germline CDR1 and CDR2: MNHEY and SMNVEV (reference sequence). V shed 5 bases and J shed 0 bases, with 8 bases lying between them. CDR3: CASSRQHSGANVLTF. The CDR3 DNA reads as TGTGCCAGCAGTAGACAGCACTCTGGGGCCAACGTCCTGACTTTC. The full variable domain, its missing parts supplied by reference TRBV27 and TRBJ2-6, is EAQVTQNPRYLITVTGKKLTVTCSQNMNHEYMSWYRQDPGLGLRQIYYSMNVEVTDKGDVPEGYKVSRKEKRNFPLILESPSPNQTSLYFCASSRQHSGANVLTFGAGSRLTVL.

In this sample, this clone turned up once. The CDR3, as DNA: TGTGCCAGCAGTCCGAGGAGCAGCCGATTCTATGGCTACACCTTC. As protein: CASSPRSSRFYGYTF. The chain has TRBV28 and TRBJ1-2, with no clear D. The germline gives CDR1 MDHEN, CDR2 SYDVKM. The CDR3 consists of 15 residues. Deletions cut 5 bases from V and 4 bases from J, with 17 bases between.

This clone was recorded a few times. The V gene is TRBV28, the J gene TRBJ1-2; TRBD1 aligns across 10 bases. The V gene end was trimmed by 5 bases and the J gene end by 0 bases; junction bases not matched to a gene: 6. Germline CDR1 and CDR2: MDHEN and SYDVKM. This CDR3 is built from 16 residues. CDR3 in amino acids: CASSPGQGRANYGYTF. CDR3 coding DNA: TGTGCCAGCAGTCCGGGACAGGGGAGGGCTAACTATGGCTACACCTTC.

The J gene is TRBJ1-2, the V gene TRBV19, with D unresolved. This CDR3 contains 15 residues. Trimming took off 7 bases at V and 3 bases at J, with 18 bases between the two ends. From germline, CDR1 is LNHDA and CDR2 SQIVND (reference sequence). CDR3 residues: CASTSSGRLHYGYTF. As DNA, the CDR3 is TGTGCCAGTACAAGTTCGGGGAGACTACACTATGGCTACACCTTC.

This chain joins TRBV5-4 and TRBJ1-1; 9 positions match TRBD1. The CDR3 extends over 13 amino acids. Germline lookup yields CDR1 SGHNT and CDR2 YYREEE (reference sequence). V was pared by 4 bases and J by 4 bases, with 2 bases of the junction left unmatched. Written as DNA, the CDR3 is TGTGCCAGCAGCACGACAGGGGGCACTGAAGCTTTCTTT. Its translation: CASSTTGGTEAFF.

The chain recombines TRBV12-3 or TRBV12-4 with TRBJ1-1, with D uncertain. The V end was cut by 4 bases, the J end by 7 bases, with 13 bases between. The CDR3 runs to 13 residues. The CDR3 sequence: CASSSRHDFEAFF. The CDR3 bases are TGTGCCAGCAGTTCGAGACATGATTTTGAAGCTTTCTTT.

This chain uses TRBV5-1 with TRBJ1-5; D might be TRBD1 (6 bases). The V end lost 3 bases, the J end lost 0 bases, and 10 bases lay between the germline ends. The CDR3 is made up of 15 amino acids. The germline V gene encodes CDR1 SGHRS and CDR2 YFSETQ. In DNA, the CDR3 is TGCGCCAGCAGCTGGGGGGGCCTTAGCAATCAGCCCCAGCATTTT. It codes for CASSWGGLSNQPQHF.

This sequence joins TRBV30 and TRBJ2-1; TRBD2 matches 8 bases. Germline CDR1 GTSNPN, CDR2 SVGIG (reference sequence). There are 14 residues in the CDR3. V was pared by 3 bases and J by 10 bases, with 11 bases of the junction left unmatched. CDR3 coding DNA: TGTGCCTGGAGGAGGCCGGGGGGGCCGGGGGAGCAGTTCTTC. Its protein product is CAWRRPGGPGEQFF.

The chain employs TRBV28 and TRBJ2-2; D call uncertain. The V gene lost 2 bases and the J gene lost 5 bases, with 6 bases spanning the gap. The CDR3 spans 13 residues. Germline CDR1 MDHEN, CDR2 SYDVKM. The CDR3: CASSLEETGELFF. CDR3 coding DNA: TGTGCCAGCAGTTTAGAAGAGACCGGGGAGCTGTTTTTT.

J is TRBJ1-2 and V is TRBV9; 7 nucleotides align to TRBD1. Germline V gives CDR1 SGDLS, CDR2 YYNGEE. This CDR3 has 14 residues. J gave up 0 bases and V 4 bases, and 3 bases lay outside the gene matches. CDR3 sequence reads: CASSPGQTNYGYTF. The CDR3 DNA is TGTGCCAGCAGCCCGGGACAGACTAACTATGGCTACACCTTC.